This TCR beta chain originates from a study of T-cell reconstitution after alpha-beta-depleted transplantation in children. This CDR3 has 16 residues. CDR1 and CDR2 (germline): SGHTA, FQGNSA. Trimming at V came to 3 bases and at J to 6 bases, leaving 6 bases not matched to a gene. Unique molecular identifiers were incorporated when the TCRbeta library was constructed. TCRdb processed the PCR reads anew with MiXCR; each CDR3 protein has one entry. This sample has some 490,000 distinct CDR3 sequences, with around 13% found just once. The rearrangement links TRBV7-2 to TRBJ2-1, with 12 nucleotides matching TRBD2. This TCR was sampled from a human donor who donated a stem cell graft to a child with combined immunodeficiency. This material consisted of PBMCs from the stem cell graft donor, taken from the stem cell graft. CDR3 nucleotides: TGTGCCAGCAGCTTTGCTAGCGGGAGGGGAGCCAATGAGCAGTTCTTC. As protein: CASSFASGRGANEQFF.